Detailed here is one T cell receptor beta chain. Trimming took 5 bases from V and 5 from J, leaving 18 bases between them. Germline lookup yields CDR1 SEHNR and CDR2 FQNEAQ (reference sequence). This CDR3 is built from 15 residues. The entry originates in a study of shared T cell receptors in the human thymus. Using immunoSEQ multiplex PCR, the repertoire was profiled, and TCRdb retains in-frame clones only, with some absent. Of some 720,000 clones in the sample, around nine tenths are singletons; the top ten hold 0.0095% to 0.012%. These data were also reused for a study on human thymus T cells. That report adds: Biased V and J segment usage appeared in thymus and peripheral blood. Thymic repertoires overlap heavily among unrelated individuals, related research has reported.

Source material: thymocytes. The clonotype comes from a boy less than two years old with a congenital heart defect. This sequence joins TRBV7-9 and TRBJ2-5, with D tentatively TRBD2 (5 bases). CDR3 bases: TGTGCCAGCAGCCTTCTGTGGGAGCGCGGGGAGACCCAGTACTTC. This sequence encodes CASSLLWERGETQYF. Full variable domain (remainder filled in from reference TRBV7-9 and TRBJ2-5): DTGVSQNPRHKITKRGQNVTFRCDPISEHNRLYWYRQTLGQGPEFLTYFQNEAQLEKSRLLSDRFSAERPKGSFSTLEIQRTEQGDSAMYLCASSLLWERGETQYFGPGTRLLVL.